Presented here are 5 T cell receptor beta chains from one specimen sequenced in a study of blood T cells in healthy people across ages. The use of a sample-barcoded 5' primer and a J-beta primer mix characterized a second PCR of about 6 to 11 cycles. TCRdb reprocessed the 5' RACE reads with MiXCR, giving one entry per CDR3 protein. The sample consists of about 780,000 distinct CDR3 sequences, about 42% of them appearing once. Specimen: blood. All receptors come from an older man in good health.

The chain is built from TRBV27 and TRBJ2-1; D gene unclear. This CDR3 spans 14 amino acids. V was trimmed by 3 bases and J by 2 bases, leaving 8 bases between them. Germline V gives CDR1 MNHEY, CDR2 SMNVEV (reference sequence). For the CDR3, the DNA is TGTGCCAGCAGTTTTCGGGCCACCTACAATGAGCAGTTCTTC. It encodes CASSFRATYNEQFF.

The V and J genes are TRBV29-1 and TRBJ2-1; D is ambiguous. The V end lost 4 bases, the J end lost 7 bases, and 14 bases lay between the germline ends. Germline V gene lookup returns CDR1 SQVTM and CDR2 ANQGSEA. The CDR3 runs 13 residues. The CDR3 spells CSVVITLSNEQFF. The CDR3 coding sequence is TGCAGCGTTGTCATTACCTTATCGAATGAGCAGTTCTTC.

Notes on this clonotype: Compared with germline, one end of the junction differs, possibly owing to a read error. The rearrangement uses TRBV5-1 and TRBJ2-4; D is possibly TRBD1 (5 bases). This CDR3 is built from 16 residues. Germline values: CDR1 SGHRS, CDR2 YFSETQ. CDR3 DNA: TGCGCCAGCAGCTTGGGCAGGGCGGAAGCCAAAACCATTCAGTACTTC. Translated, it gives CASSLGRAEAKTIQYF. The whole variable domain, remainder taken from reference TRBV5-1 and TRBJ2-4, is KAGVTQTPRYLIKTRGQQVTLSCSPISGHRSVSWYQQTPGQGLQFLFEYFSETQRNKGNFPGRFSGRQFSNSRSEMNVSTLELGDSALYLCASSLGRAEAKTIQYFGAGTRLSVL.

This clonotype was counted once. The chain employs TRBV3-1 and TRBJ2-4, with D unclear. The CDR3 spans 14 residues. Trimming pared 4 bases from V and 1 base from J, leaving 8 bases between. Looked up from germline, CDR1 is LGHDT and CDR2 is YNNKEL (reference sequence). CDR3 protein: CASSPNGAKNIQYF. Written as DNA, the CDR3 is TGTGCCAGCAGCCCGAACGGGGCCAAAAACATTCAGTACTTC. The full variable domain, its missing parts supplied by reference TRBV3-1 and TRBJ2-4, is DTAVSQTPKYLVTQMGNDKSIKCEQNLGHDTMYWYKQDSKKFLKIMFSYNNKELIINETVPNRFSPKSPDKAHLNLHINSLELGDSAVYFCASSPNGAKNIQYFGAGTRLSVL.

V and J are TRBV5-1 and TRBJ1-4; D remains ambiguous. V was trimmed by 0 bases and J by 4 bases, leaving 7 bases between them. The CDR3 loop spans 14 amino acids. Germline V gene data show CDR1 as SGHRS and CDR2 as YFSETQ. CDR3 sequence reads: CASSLAASNEKLFF. CDR3 in DNA: TGCGCCAGCAGCTTGGCAGCGAGTAATGAAAAACTGTTTTTT.